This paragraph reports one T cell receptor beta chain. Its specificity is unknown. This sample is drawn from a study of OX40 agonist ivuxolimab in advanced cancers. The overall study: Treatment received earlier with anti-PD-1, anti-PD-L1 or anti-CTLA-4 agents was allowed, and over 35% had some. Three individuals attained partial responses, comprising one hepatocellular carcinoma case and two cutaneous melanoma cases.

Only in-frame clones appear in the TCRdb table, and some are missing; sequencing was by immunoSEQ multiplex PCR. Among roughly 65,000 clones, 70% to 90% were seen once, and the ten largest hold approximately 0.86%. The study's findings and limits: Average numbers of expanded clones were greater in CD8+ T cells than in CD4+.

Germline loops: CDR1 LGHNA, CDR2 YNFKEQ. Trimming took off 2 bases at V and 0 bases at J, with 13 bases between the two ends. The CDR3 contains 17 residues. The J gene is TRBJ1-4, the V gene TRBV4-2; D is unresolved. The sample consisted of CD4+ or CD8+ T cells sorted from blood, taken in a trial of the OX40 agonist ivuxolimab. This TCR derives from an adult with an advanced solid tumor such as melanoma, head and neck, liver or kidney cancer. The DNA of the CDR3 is TGTGCCAGCAGCCAAATGTTTGGGCGTCCAACTAATGAAAAACTGTTTTTT. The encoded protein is CASSQMFGRPTNEKLFF.